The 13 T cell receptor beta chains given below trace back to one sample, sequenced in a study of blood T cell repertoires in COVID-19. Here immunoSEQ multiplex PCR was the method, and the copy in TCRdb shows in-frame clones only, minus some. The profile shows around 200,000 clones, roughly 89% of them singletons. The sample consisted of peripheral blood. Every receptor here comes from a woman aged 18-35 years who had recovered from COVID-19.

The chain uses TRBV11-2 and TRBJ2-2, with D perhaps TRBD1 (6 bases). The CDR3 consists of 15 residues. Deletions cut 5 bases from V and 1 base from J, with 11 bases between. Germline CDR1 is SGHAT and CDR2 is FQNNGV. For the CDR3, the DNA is TGTGCCAGCAGCCAGGGGATAATGAACACCGGGGAGCTGTTTTTT. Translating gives CASSQGIMNTGELFF.

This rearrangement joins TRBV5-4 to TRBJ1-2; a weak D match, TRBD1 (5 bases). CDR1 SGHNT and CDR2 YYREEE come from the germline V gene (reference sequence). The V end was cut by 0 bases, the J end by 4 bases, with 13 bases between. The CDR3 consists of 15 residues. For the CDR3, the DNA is TGTGCCAGCAGCTTGGACTACCTGGGGGGCTATGGCTACACCTTC. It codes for CASSLDYLGGYGYTF.

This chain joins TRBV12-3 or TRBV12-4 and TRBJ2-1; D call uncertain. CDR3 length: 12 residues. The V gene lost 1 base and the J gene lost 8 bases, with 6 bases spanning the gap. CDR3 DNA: TGTGCCAGCAGTTTAGACTTCCATGAGCAGTTCTTC. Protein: CASSLDFHEQFF.

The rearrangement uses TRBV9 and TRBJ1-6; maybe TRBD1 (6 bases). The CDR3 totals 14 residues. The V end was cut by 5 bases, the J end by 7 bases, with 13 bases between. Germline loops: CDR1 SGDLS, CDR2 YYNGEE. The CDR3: CASRAGTSNSPLHF. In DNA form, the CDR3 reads TGTGCCAGCAGGGCCGGGACAAGCAATTCACCCCTCCACTTT.

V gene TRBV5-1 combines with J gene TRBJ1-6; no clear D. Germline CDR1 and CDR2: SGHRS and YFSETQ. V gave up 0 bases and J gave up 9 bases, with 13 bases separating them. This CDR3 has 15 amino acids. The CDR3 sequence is CASSLAGGYGSPLHF. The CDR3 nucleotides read TGCGCCAGCAGCTTGGCCGGAGGGTATGGTTCACCCCTCCACTTT. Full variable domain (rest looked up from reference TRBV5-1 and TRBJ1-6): KAGVTQTPRYLIKTRGQQVTLSCSPISGHRSVSWYQQTPGQGLQFLFEYFSETQRNKGNFPGRFSGRQFSNSRSEMNVSTLELGDSALYLCASSLAGGYGSPLHFGNGTRLTVT.

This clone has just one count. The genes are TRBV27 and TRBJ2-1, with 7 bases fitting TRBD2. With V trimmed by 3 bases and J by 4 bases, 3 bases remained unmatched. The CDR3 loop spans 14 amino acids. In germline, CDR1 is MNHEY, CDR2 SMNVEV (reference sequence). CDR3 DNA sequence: TGTGCCAGCAGTTTCGGGACTACTTACAATGAGCAGTTCTTC. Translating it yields CASSFGTTYNEQFF.

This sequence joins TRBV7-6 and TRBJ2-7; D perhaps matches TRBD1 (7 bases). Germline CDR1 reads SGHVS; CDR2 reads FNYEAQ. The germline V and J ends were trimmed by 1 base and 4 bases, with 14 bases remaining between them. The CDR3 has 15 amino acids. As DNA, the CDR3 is TGTGCCAGCAGCTTAGGACAGGGCGGGACATACGAGCAGTACTTC. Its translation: CASSLGQGGTYEQYF.

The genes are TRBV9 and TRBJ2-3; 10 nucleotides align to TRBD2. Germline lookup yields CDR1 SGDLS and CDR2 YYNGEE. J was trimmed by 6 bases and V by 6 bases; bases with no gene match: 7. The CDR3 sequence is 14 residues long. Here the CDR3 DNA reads TGTGCCAGCACCTCAGGGACTAGCGCCGATACGCAGTATTTT. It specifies CASTSGTSADTQYF.

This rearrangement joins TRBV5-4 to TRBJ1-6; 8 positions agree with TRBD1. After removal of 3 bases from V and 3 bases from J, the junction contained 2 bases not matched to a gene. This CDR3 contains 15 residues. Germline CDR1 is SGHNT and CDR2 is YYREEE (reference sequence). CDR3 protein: CASSSGQGYNSPLHF. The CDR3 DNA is TGTGCCAGCAGCTCCGGACAGGGCTATAATTCACCCCTCCACTTT.

CDR3 sequence (DNA): TGTGCCAGCAGCTTGGCCGGACTCAATCAGCCCCAGCATTTT. It specifies CASSLAGLNQPQHF. V usage is TRBV5-5 and J usage is TRBJ1-5; D is ambiguous. V was pared by 0 bases and J by 3 bases, with 7 bases between. This CDR3 contains 14 residues. CDR1 and CDR2 (germline): SGHKS, YYEKEE (reference sequence). The entire variable domain, with the rest obtained from reference TRBV5-5 and TRBJ1-5, is as follows: DAGVTQSPTHLIKTRGQQVTLRCSPISGHKSVSWYQQVLGQGPQFIFQYYEKEERGRGNFPDRFSARQFPNYSSELNVNALLLGDSALYLCASSLAGLNQPQHFGDGTRLSIL.

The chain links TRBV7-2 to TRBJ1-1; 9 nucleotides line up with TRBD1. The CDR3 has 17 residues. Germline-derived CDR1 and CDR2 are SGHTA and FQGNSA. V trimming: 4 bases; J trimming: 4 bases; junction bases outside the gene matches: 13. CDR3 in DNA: TGTGCCAGCAGCTCCGGAGGGACAGGGCTTCGAGGCACTGAAGCTTTCTTT. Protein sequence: CASSSGGTGLRGTEAFF.

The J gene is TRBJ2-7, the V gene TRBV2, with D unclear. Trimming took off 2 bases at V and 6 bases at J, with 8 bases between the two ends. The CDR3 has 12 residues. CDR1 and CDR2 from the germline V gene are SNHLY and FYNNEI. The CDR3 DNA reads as TGTGCCAGCAGTGAATTTATCAGCGAGCAGTACGTC. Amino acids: CASSEFISEQYV.

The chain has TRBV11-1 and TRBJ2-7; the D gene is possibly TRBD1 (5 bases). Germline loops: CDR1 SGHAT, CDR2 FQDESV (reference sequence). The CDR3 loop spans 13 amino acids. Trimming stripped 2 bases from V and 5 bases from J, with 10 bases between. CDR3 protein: CASSLITGDEQYF. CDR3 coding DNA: TGTGCCAGCAGCTTAATCACAGGCGACGAGCAGTACTTC. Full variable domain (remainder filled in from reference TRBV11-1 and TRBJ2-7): EAEVAQSPRYKITEKSQAVAFWCDPISGHATLYWYRQILGQGPELLVQFQDESVVDDSQLPKDRFSAERLKGVDSTLKIQPAELGDSAMYLCASSLITGDEQYFGPGTRLTVT.